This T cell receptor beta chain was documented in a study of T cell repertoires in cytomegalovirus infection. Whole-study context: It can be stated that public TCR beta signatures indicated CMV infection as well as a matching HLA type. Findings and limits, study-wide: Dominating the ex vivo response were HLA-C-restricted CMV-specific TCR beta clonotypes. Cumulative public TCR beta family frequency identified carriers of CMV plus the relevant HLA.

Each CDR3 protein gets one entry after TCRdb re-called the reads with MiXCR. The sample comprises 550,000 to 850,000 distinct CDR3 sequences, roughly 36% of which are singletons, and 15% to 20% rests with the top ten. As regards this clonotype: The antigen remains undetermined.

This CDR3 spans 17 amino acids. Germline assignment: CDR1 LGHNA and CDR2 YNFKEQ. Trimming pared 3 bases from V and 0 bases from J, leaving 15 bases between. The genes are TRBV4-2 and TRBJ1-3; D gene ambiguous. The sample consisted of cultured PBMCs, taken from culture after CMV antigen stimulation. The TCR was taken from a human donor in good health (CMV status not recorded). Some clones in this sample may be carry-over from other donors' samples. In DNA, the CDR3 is TGTGCCAGCAGCCACCCCAGGACGGAAAGCTCTGGAAACACCATATATTTT. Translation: CASSHPRTESSGNTIYF.